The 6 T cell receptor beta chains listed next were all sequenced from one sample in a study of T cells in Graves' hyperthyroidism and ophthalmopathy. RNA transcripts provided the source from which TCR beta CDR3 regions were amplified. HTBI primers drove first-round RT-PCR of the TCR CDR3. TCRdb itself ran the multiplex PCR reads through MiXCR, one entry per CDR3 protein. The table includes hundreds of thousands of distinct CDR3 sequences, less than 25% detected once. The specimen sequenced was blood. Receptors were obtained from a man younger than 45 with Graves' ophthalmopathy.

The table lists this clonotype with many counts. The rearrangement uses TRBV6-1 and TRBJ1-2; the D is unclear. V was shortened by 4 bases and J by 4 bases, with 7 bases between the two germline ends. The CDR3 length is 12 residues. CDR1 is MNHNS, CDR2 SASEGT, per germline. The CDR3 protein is CASSGRTYGYTF. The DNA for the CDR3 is TGTGCCAGCAGTGGAAGGACCTATGGCTACACCTTC.

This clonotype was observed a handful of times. CDR3 region: CASSRTGYEQFF. The DNA of the CDR3 is TGTGCCAGCAGCAGGACAGGGTATGAGCAGTTCTTC. The chain carries TRBV7-2 and TRBJ2-1; 8 bases are shared with TRBD1. Germline CDR1 reads SGHTA; CDR2 reads FQGNSA. CDR3 length: 12 residues. Trimming at V came to 5 bases and at J to 8 bases, leaving 2 bases not matched to a gene.

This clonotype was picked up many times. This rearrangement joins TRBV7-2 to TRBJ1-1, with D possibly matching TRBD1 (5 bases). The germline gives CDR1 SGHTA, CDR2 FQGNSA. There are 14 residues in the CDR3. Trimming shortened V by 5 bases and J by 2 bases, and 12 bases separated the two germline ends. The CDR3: CASSVGVYNTEAFF. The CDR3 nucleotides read TGTGCCAGCAGCGTGGGGGTTTATAACACTGAAGCTTTCTTT.

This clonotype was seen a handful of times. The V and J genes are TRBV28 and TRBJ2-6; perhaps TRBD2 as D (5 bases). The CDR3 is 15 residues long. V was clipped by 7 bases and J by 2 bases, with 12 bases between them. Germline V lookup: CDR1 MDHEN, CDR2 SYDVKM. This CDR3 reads CASNEARAGANVLTF. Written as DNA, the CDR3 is TGTGCCAGCAATGAGGCGAGGGCTGGGGCCAACGTCCTGACTTTC.

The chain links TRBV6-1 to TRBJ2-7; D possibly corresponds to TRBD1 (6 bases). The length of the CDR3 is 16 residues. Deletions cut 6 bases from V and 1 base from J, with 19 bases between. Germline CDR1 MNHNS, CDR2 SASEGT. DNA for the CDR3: TGTGCCAGCAGAATATACCGGGACACTATTTCCTACGAGCAGTACTTC. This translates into CASRIYRDTISYEQYF.

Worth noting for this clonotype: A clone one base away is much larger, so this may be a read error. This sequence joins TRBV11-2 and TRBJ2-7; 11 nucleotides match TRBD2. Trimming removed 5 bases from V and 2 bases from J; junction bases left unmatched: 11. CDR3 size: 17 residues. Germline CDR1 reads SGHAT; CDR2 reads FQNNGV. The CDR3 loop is CASSRLAGGHNAYEQYF. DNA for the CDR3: TGTGCCAGCAGCCGCCTAGCGGGAGGCCATAACGCCTACGAGCAGTACTTC.